These 6 T cell receptor beta chains share one sample of origin, sequenced in a study of cytomegalovirus exposure and HLA in healthy donors. The study ran its PCR with 60 Vbeta and 13 Jbeta primers. Assay used: immunoSEQ multiplex PCR; TCRdb lists only in-frame clones, some missing. The table lists around 72,000 clones, about 72% of them singletons, with roughly 21% in the top ten. The material sequenced was PBMCs. Every receptor here comes from a man in his forties in good health and CMV-seropositive.

The chain uses TRBV5-1 and TRBJ1-2, with D possibly TRBD1 on 6 matching bases. This CDR3 has 14 residues. V was trimmed by 4 bases and J by 7 bases, leaving 17 bases between them. CDR1 is SGHRS and CDR2 is YFSETQ in the germline V gene. CDR3 in amino acids: CASSLEGGAGGYTF. CDR3 DNA sequence: TGCGCCAGCAGCCTGGAGGGGGGGGCTGGTGGCTACACCTTC.

The CDR3 DNA follows: TGTGCCAGCAGGGTAGACAGGGCCACAGATACGCAGTATTTT. The encoded protein is CASRVDRATDTQYF. The chain carries TRBV7-2 and TRBJ2-3; 7 bases are a match to TRBD1. V lost 6 bases and J lost 2; bases outside the gene matches: 5. Germline V CDR1 and CDR2: SGHTA, FQGNSA. The CDR3 is made up of 14 amino acids.

The chain recombines TRBV10-3 with TRBJ2-2, with D unclear. V dropped 0 bases and J dropped 3 bases, with 2 bases sitting between them. Germline V gene data show CDR1 as ENHRY and CDR2 as SYGVKD. The CDR3 has 13 amino acids. CDR3 DNA sequence: TGTGCCATCAGTGAGTCCTACACCGGGGAGCTGTTTTTT. Protein product: CAISESYTGELFF.

CDR3 region: CASSSPGKNGYTF. The CDR3 region has the DNA TGTGCCAGCAGTTCCCCAGGGAAAAATGGCTACACCTTC. The chain has TRBV27 and TRBJ1-2; TRBD1 is a possible D gene (5 bases). Germline CDR1 is MNHEY and CDR2 is SMNVEV (reference sequence). Trimming took 4 bases from V and 6 from J, leaving 12 bases between them. CDR3 length: 13 residues.

This clone was detected a few times. The V call is TRBV6-5, the J call TRBJ1-2, with D unresolved. The CDR3 extends over 15 amino acids. The germline CDR1 and CDR2 sequences are MNHEY and SVGAGI. V was trimmed by 6 bases and J by 8 bases, leaving 22 bases between them. The CDR3 spells CASSPNIAPNGGYTF. The CDR3 DNA follows: TGTGCCAGCAGCCCCAATATAGCCCCGAATGGAGGCTACACCTTC.

This chain joins TRBV7-9 and TRBJ1-1; tentatively, D is TRBD1 (5 bases). Germline V gene data show CDR1 as SEHNR and CDR2 as FQNEAQ (reference sequence). The CDR3 spans 15 residues. Trimming pared 3 bases from V and 8 bases from J, leaving 19 bases between. The CDR3 sequence: CASSLGGVNRAEAFF. The CDR3 nucleotides are TGTGCCAGCAGCTTGGGGGGGGTGAACCGGGCGGAAGCTTTCTTT.